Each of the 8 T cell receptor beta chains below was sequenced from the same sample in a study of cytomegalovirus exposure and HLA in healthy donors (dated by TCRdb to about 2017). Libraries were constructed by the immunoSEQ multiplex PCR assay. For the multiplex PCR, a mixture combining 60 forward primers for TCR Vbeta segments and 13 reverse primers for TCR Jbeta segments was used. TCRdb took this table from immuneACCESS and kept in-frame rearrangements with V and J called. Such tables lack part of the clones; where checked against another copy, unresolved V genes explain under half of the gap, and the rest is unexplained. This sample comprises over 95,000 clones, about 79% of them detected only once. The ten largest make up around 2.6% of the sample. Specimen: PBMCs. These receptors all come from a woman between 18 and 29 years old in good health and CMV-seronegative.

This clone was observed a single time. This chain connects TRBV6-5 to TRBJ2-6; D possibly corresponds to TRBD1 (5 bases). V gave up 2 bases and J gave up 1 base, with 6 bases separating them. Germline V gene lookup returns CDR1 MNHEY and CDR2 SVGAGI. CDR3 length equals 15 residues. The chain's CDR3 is CASSYAGSGANVLTF. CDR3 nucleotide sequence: TGTGCCAGCAGTTACGCAGGGTCTGGGGCCAACGTCCTGACTTTC.

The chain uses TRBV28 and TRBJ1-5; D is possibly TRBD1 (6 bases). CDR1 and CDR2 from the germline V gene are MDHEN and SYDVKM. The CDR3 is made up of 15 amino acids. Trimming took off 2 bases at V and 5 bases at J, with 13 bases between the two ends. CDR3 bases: TGTGCCAGCAGTTTAGAGACAGGCTACGATCAGCCCCAGCATTTT. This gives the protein CASSLETGYDQPQHF.

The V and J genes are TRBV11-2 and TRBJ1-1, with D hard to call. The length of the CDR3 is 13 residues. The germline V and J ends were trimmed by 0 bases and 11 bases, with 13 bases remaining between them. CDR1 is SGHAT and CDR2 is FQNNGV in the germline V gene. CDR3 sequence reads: CASSLERTGEAFF. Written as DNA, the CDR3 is TGTGCCAGCAGCTTAGAGCGAACGGGTGAGGCTTTCTTT.

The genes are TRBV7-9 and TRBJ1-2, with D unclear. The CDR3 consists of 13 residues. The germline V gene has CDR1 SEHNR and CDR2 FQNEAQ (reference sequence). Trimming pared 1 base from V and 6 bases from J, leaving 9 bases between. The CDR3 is CASSLVAPDGYTF. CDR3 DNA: TGTGCCAGCAGCTTAGTGGCACCAGATGGCTACACCTTC.

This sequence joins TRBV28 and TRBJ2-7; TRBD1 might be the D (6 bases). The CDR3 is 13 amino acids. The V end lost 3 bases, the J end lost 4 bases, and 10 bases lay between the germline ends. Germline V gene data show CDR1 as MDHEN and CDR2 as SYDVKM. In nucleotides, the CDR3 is TGTGCCAGCAGTTTTGGACAGCCTTACGAGCAGTACTTC. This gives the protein CASSFGQPYEQYF.

The CDR3 DNA sequence: TGCAGTGCCCTAGGGGCCCGGATTCAGTACTTC. Translating it yields CSALGARIQYF. The rearrangement links TRBV20-1 to TRBJ2-4; perhaps TRBD1 as D (5 bases). V was pared by 6 bases and J by 10 bases, with 13 bases between. The germline CDR1 and CDR2 sequences are DFQATT and SNEGSKA (reference sequence). The CDR3 spans 11 residues.

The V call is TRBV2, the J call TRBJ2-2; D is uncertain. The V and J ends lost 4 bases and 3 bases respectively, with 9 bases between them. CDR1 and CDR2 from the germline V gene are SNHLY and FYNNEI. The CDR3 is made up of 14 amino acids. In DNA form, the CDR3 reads TGTGCCAGCAGTGCTCAAAGAGACACCGGGGAGCTGTTTTTT. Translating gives CASSAQRDTGELFF.

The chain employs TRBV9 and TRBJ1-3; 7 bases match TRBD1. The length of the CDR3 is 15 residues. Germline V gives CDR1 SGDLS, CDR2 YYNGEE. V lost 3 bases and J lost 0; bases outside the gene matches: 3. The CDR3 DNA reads TGTGCCAGCAGCGCCGGACAGGCCTCTGGAAACACCATATATTTT. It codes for CASSAGQASGNTIYF.